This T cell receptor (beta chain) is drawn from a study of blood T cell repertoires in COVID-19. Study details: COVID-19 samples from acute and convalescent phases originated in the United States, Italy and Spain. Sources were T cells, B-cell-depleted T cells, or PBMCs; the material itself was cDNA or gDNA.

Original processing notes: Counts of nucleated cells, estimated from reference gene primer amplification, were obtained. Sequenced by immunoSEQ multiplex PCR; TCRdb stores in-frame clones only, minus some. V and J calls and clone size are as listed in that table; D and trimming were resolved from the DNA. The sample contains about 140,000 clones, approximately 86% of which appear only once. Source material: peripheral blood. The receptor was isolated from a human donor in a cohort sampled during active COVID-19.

CDR3 in amino acids: CATSRDMQGYEQYF. DNA of the CDR3: TGTGCCACCAGCAGAGATATGCAGGGCTACGAGCAGTACTTC. The chain has TRBV15 and TRBJ2-7; a possible D gene is TRBD1 (5 bases). CDR3 length equals 14 residues. V shed 0 bases and J shed 3 bases, with 9 bases lying between them. Germline loops: CDR1 LNHNV, CDR2 YYDKDF (reference sequence).